One TCR beta chain is described in this entry. The data originate from a study of T cells in Graves' hyperthyroidism and ophthalmopathy. The investigators amplified TCR beta CDR3 regions from RNA transcripts. A set of HTBI primers served as the primers for a first-round RT-PCR of the TCR CDR3. TCRdb processed the multiplex PCR reads anew with MiXCR; each CDR3 protein has one entry. Of 300,000 to 400,000 distinct CDR3 sequences in the sample, around 13% were seen once. There are 16 residues in the CDR3. The V gene lost 4 bases and the J gene lost 3 bases, with 16 bases spanning the gap. The germline gives CDR1 SGHAT, CDR2 FQNNGV.

This chain links TRBV11-2 with TRBJ2-1; a weak D match, TRBD1 (6 bases). Sequencing was performed on blood. The TCR sequence derives from a woman aged 25 to 45 with Graves' ophthalmopathy. In DNA, the CDR3 is TGTGCCAGCAGCTGGACCCGGGACATACTCTACAATGAGCAGTTCTTC. Encoded protein: CASSWTRDILYNEQFF.